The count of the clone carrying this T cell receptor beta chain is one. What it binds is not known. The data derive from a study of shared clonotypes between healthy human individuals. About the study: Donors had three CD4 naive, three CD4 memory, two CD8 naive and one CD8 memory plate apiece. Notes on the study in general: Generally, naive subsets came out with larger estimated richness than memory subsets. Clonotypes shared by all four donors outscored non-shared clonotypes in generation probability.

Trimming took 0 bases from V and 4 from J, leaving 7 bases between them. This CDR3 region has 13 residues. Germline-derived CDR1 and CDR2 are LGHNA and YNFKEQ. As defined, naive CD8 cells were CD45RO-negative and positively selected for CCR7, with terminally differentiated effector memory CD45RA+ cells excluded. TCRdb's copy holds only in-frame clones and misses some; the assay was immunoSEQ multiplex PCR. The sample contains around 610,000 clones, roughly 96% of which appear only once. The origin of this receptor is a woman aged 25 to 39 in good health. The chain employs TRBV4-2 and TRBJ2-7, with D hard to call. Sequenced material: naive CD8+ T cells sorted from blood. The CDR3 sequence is CASSQEVKYEQYF. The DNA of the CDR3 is TGTGCCAGCAGCCAAGAAGTTAAATACGAGCAGTACTTC.